This TCR beta chain came from a study of T cells in Graves' hyperthyroidism and ophthalmopathy. Study as a whole: Peripheral blood samples were taken at initial diagnosis, prior to any treatment.

Amplification of TCR beta CDR3 regions used RNA as the template. Primed by the HTBI set, a first-round RT-PCR was run on the TCR CDR3. One entry per CDR3 protein results from TCRdb running MiXCR on the multiplex PCR reads. The repertoire has roughly 240,000 distinct CDR3 sequences, about 17% of them found once; the top ten carry less than 35%. V lost 3 bases, J lost 6 bases, and 8 bases stayed unmatched. CDR3 size: 15 residues. Looked up from germline, CDR1 is DFQATT and CDR2 is SNEGSKA (reference sequence). What was sequenced was blood. The sequence was collected from a woman under 30 with Graves' ophthalmopathy. The chain is built from TRBV20-1 and TRBJ1-6; 7 nucleotides agree with TRBD1. The CDR3 DNA follows: TGCAGTGCTAGTCTGATAGGGGGCTTTAATTCACCCCTCCACTTT. Protein: CSASLIGGFNSPLHF.